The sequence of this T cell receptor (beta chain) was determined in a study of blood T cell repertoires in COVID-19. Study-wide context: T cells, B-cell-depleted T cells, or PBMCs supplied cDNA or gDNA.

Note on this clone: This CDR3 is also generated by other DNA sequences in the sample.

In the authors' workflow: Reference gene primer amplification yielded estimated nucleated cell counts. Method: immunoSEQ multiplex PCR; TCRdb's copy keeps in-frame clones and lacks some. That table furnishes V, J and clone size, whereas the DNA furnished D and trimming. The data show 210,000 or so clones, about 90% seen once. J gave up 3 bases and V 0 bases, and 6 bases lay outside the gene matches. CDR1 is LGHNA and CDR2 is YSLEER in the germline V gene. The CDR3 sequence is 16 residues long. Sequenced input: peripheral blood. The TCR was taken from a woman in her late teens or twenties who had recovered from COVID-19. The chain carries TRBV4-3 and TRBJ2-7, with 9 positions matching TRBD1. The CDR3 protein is CASSQEGTGRSYEQYF. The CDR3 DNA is TGCGCCAGCAGCCAAGAGGGGACAGGGAGGAGCTACGAGCAGTACTTC.